The present entry profiles one T cell receptor (beta chain) with its context. What this receptor recognizes is not known. There are no base qualities to consult, and no much larger clone falls within one base. The cohort consisted of 650 to 850 healthy bone marrow donors. All cohort members were sampled while nominally healthy, although unrecorded immune exposures were likely present. The donor was CMV seronegative and belonged to the group of under 400 seronegative cohort members. A peripheral blood sample was collected from each donor, and TCR beta sequencing was performed on peripheral blood mononuclear cells. Genomic DNA extraction from the blood cell samples was performed with the Qiagen DNeasy Blood Extraction Kit. These data originate in a study of cytomegalovirus exposure and HLA in healthy donors (dated by TCRdb to the late 2010s). About the full investigation: An earlier analysis of roughly 630 of the donors reported 276 Gb of sequence data and about 100 million unique TCR beta sequences from around 200 million T cells. Approximately 310 gigabases of sequencing data and tens of millions of unique TCR sequences were included in an early release covering roughly 700 HLA-typed donors. Of the roughly 410 genotyped donors, 81% were placed in the genetic ancestry cluster associated with self-reported Caucasian donors. The study aimed to test whether cataloging public T cell receptors could reveal signatures of past pathogen exposure. Using immunosequencing, the study profiled T cell repertoires from around 670 subjects and related those repertoires to cytomegalovirus serostatus. A separate validation cohort of more than 100 different subjects was used in addition to the roughly 640-subject first cohort. High-throughput TCR immunosequencing, statistical association of individual TCRs with disease status, and machine learning were combined to predict cytomegalovirus infection status. A later analysis re-examined previously published TCR beta repertoires from just over 650 donors and added high-resolution HLA genotyping to investigate patterns of TCR occurrence. Rather than using new phenotypic data, the later analysis identified candidate immune exposures from TCR beta sequences and from how often those sequences occurred across donors. In an earlier analysis of about 590 of the donors, high-throughput TCR beta sequencing was used to judge whether each TCR beta V gene segment behaved as functional or pseudogenic. Donor age, sex, ethnicity and CMV serostatus were compiled together with the repertoire data. A later genetic analysis used genome-wide SNP genotypes for about 65% of the 666 donors, treating that subset as a discovery cohort. Every discovery cohort repertoire had been produced on one sequencing platform. HLA typing included class I and class II loci at four-digit resolution. Typing coverage differed by locus: A, B, C, DRB1 and DQB1 were typed in roughly 620-630 donors, DQA1 in 522, DPA1 in 606, and DPB1 in approximately 450. Several DR-DQ haplotypes were treated as single units for association and clustering because of strong linkage in the cohort. On average, about 240,000 unique TCR beta nucleotide sequences were sequenced per donor among some 420 genotyped donors of the cohort, with 15% to 20% of those sequences being non-productive. Beyond this particular receptor, the publication reports: An association between a missense DCLRE1C variant and V-gene and J-gene trimming of TCR beta chains was found in a later genetic analysis and replicated in an independent cohort. A later analysis found that most CMV-associated TCR beta chains appeared HLA-restricted, with HLA associations seemingly driven largely by CMV exposure. The study gave a list of 150 to 200 TCR beta chains associated with cytomegalovirus. In this cohort, only TCR beta chains were sequenced, and detectable features were limited by the absence of alpha or paired-chain data. A few of the identified cytomegalovirus-associated TCR beta chains were confirmed in vitro to be specific for cytomegalovirus antigens. Immune exposure information for the cohort was limited to CMV serostatus. Because some donors lacked HLA typing at each locus, the association tests relied only on the typed subset. Seventeen rarely observed V segments, including chromosome 9 orphons, were excluded from the earlier analysis of some 590 of the donors because counts were too low. In an earlier analysis of fewer than 700 of the donors, most TCR beta V segments appeared in productive rearrangements about 90% or about 30% of the time, broadly matching IMGT annotations. Cytomegalovirus status was reported to be diagnosed by the classifier with high specificity and sensitivity in both the original and validation cohorts. In a later analysis, 16,951 TCR beta sequences were associated with specific HLA alleles at a false discovery rate of 0.05. The authors suggested that the approach could potentially be extended to other disease states and immunological phenotypes. A cluster of highly shared sequence variants was judged likely to represent a technical artifact of the sequencing pipeline. Most TCR sequences were seen in very few donors, while some public TCRs were found in many individuals. Several of the top co-occurrence clusters appeared to be linked to parvovirus B19, influenza, CMV and Epstein-Barr virus, according to a later analysis. In a later analysis, HLA-associated TCR beta chains were found to be more clonally expanded and to have lower generation probabilities than equally common non-associated chains. A further reported finding was that TCR beta sequences accurately predicted the HLA-A and HLA-B alleles for most subjects in the first cohort. When HLA alleles, especially DR and DQ, strongly co-occurred, TCR associations were difficult to assign to individual alleles. A later genetic analysis reported fewer N-insertions in productive TCRs among donors in an Asian-associated ancestry cluster than the roughly 620-donor mean. Sequencing depth was assumed to be roughly uniform across donors in the presence/absence analyses, though that assumption may not hold. A later analysis found that TCR association rates varied across HLA loci, with DRB1 alleles showing the most associated TCRs and HLA-C alleles the fewest. Correlated functional status among segregating V segments might be attributable to linkage disequilibrium, but an unknown experimental factor could not be ruled out. Because the 87-base-pair reads could not distinguish some IMGT-functional V segments, including TRBV6-2 and TRBV6-3, those segments were excluded.

Library creation used the immunoSEQ multiplex PCR assay. The multiplex PCR relied on a mix of 60 forward primers for TCR Vbeta segments and 13 reverse primers for TCR Jbeta segments. Amplification of the CDR3 region of rearranged TCR beta genes was performed with a multiplex PCR assay on genomic DNA. Amplified TCR beta libraries were sequenced as 87-base-pair reads on the Illumina HiSeq System. In the source study's methods: In a later analysis, some 80 million unique TCR beta chains were counted across the approximately 620 repertoires, and roughly 10 million of these chains were shared by at least two donors. A nearest-neighbor algorithm error-corrected the raw reads and collapsed the reads into unique sequences, merging closely related sequences to remove PCR and sequencing errors. To assign V, D and J gene segments, CDR3 sequences were aligned to IMGT reference sequences. Each retained sequence needed at least a six-nucleotide match to both a V gene segment and a J gene segment. Rearrangements were classified as productive when the CDR3 lacked stop codons and remained in frame with V and J, and all other rearrangements were classified as non-productive. Following IMGT convention, CDR3 was defined as the stretch from the second conserved V-encoded cysteine to the conserved J-encoded phenylalanine. The earlier analysis of 500 to 750 of the donors excluded any sequence lacking an unambiguous match to a single V gene segment. In an earlier analysis of 587 of the donors, V segments were called functional above 56.7% productive rearrangements and were called segregating when the between-donor standard deviation exceeded 5%. To diagnose cytomegalovirus status from the catalog of TCR beta chain sequences, a statistical classification framework was built. In a later analysis, TCR nucleotide sequences were compared against IMGT/GENE-DB human TR gene sequences so that V and J genes could be assigned. A later analysis assigned CDR3 sequences and most-parsimonious VDJ recombination scenarios with the TCRdist pipeline. In a later analysis, each TCR beta chain was defined by its CDR3 amino acid sequence together with its V-gene family, and reads without a unique V-gene family were excluded. A later analysis removed 550 to 650 highly shared, low-generation-probability nucleotide sequences to deal with suspected cross-contamination and a sequencing artifact. A later analysis calculated a clonal expansion index for each public chain from normalized within-repertoire ranks of inferred template counts. In a later analysis, generation probabilities were computed using a VDJ recombination model fitted to out-of-frame rearrangements, and the results were checked against IGoR. A later analysis scored TCR-TCR, TCR-HLA and TCR-CMV co-occurrence with hypergeometric tests, applying a repertoire-size bias correction to TCR pairs. In a later analysis, false discovery rates were estimated by permuting HLA or CMV assignments 20 times. A later analysis grouped co-occurring TCRs with DBSCAN, adding TCRdist sequence similarity when clustering within HLA-allele-positive subsets. For co-occurrence clustering, repertoires with fewer than 30,000 or more than 120,000 public chains were excluded, along with a handful of repertoires with anomalous nucleotide sharing. Entries here come from immuneACCESS through TCRdb and include only in-frame sequences with V and J called. Some clones fail to appear in such tables; in the studies checked, an unresolved V gene covers under half of the shortfall, and the cause of the remainder is unknown. D and trimming come from the DNA, and the V and J calls and clone size come from that table. The sample table records under 200,000 clones; roughly 73% of these occur just once. The top ten clones comprise about 1.4% of the sample.

The CDR3 runs 15 amino acids, cysteine and phenylalanine included. CDR3 DNA is the only sequence kept; it has 45 bases, read in frame from the first base. V trim: 5 bases; J trim: 6 bases; unmatched bases: 10. From a lookup of the germline V gene, CDR1 and CDR2 are MDHEN and SYDVKM. This sequence uses TRBV28 and TRBJ1-2, with TRBD1 matching 9 junction bases. The specimen sequenced was PBMCs. The sequence came from a woman in her 30s in good health and CMV-seronegative. In nucleotides, the sequence is TGTGCCAGCAGTGGCCCTTTGGGACAGGGTAATGGCTACACCTTC. Its translation is CASSGPLGQGNGYTF.